This passage covers 27 T cell receptor beta chains from one sample sequenced in a study of Ad26.COV2.S vaccination and SARS-CoV-2 variants. Using immunoSEQ multiplex PCR, the repertoire was profiled, and TCRdb retains in-frame clones only, with some absent. The table has fewer than 500,000 clones, about 90% seen once; the top ten hold about 4.5%. Treatment here: some 19 received Ad26.COV2.S at low or high dose, single or two shots; roughly five received placebo; per-sample allocation not given. On day 63 after the first injection, vaccine and placebo recipients gave samples. The sequencing here drew on peripheral blood, taken in a trial of Ad26.COV2.S vaccine versus placebo. All receptors derive from a person between 18 and 59 years old who received the Ad26.COV2.S COVID-19 vaccine or a placebo.

Concerning this clone: Germline is not matched at one junction end, which may reflect a read error. In DNA, the CDR3 is TGTGCCAGCAGCCCACGACTGACAGCCGCGAGCACAGATGCGCAGTATTTT. Protein: CASSPRLTAASTDAQYF. This chain connects TRBV7-9 to TRBJ2-3; maybe TRBD1 (5 bases). Germline V gives CDR1 SEHNR, CDR2 FQNEAQ (reference sequence). The CDR3 loop spans 17 amino acids.

The gene calls are TRBV2 and TRBJ2-1, with 10 bases matching TRBD1. CDR1 is SNHLY and CDR2 is FYNNEI in the germline V gene. J was trimmed by 2 bases and V by 5 bases; bases with no gene match: 3. The length of the CDR3 is 15 residues. In nucleotides, the CDR3 is TGTGCCAGCAGTCCGGGACAGGGGCCCTACAATGAGCAGTTCTTC. Amino acids: CASSPGQGPYNEQFF.

The count of this clone is one. CDR3 coding DNA: TGTGCCATCAGTGAGACGGACAGGGGCATTGGCTATGGCTACACCTTC. This codes for CAISETDRGIGYGYTF. This chain links TRBV10-3 with TRBJ1-2, with 9 bases identical to TRBD1. Germline assignment: CDR1 ENHRY and CDR2 SYGVKD. The CDR3 has 16 amino acids. Unmatched junction bases numbered 8, after V lost 2 bases and J lost 4 bases.

This chain links TRBV11-2 with TRBJ1-2; D possibly corresponds to TRBD1 (6 bases). Trimming shortened V by 2 bases and J by 8 bases, and 12 bases separated the two germline ends. Germline V gene data show CDR1 as SGHAT and CDR2 as FQNNGV. The CDR3 runs to 13 residues. In DNA form, the CDR3 reads TGTGCCAGCAGCTTACCCCGGGGGGGCGGCTACACCTTC. Translation: CASSLPRGGGYTF.

The chain uses TRBV7-9 and TRBJ1-2; D is uncertain. V lost 1 base, J lost 8 bases, and 11 bases lay in between. The CDR3 spans 13 residues. Per germline, CDR1 SEHNR and CDR2 FQNEAQ (reference sequence). The CDR3 nucleotides read TGTGCCAGCAGCTTAGAAGTCGAGGGCGGCTACACCTTC. This gives the protein CASSLEVEGGYTF.

This clone was detected a few times. The chain combines TRBV30 with TRBJ1-3; tentative D call: TRBD1 (6 bases). Germline lookup yields CDR1 GTSNPN and CDR2 SVGIG (reference sequence). The CDR3 is 16 amino acids. Trimming took 3 bases from V and 0 from J, leaving 15 bases between them. CDR3 region: CAWRLGQRSSGNTIYF. The CDR3 coding sequence is TGTGCCTGGAGGCTCGGACAGCGGAGCTCTGGAAACACCATATATTTT.

J is TRBJ1-2 and V is TRBV6-5; 8 bases line up with TRBD1. This CDR3 has 12 residues. Germline CDR1 and CDR2: MNHEY and SVGAGI. The J segment lost 7 bases and the V segment lost 7 bases, leaving 5 bases of the junction unmatched. DNA for the CDR3: TGTGCCAGCACTGCAGGGGGCTTTGGCTACACCTTC. Translating it yields CASTAGGFGYTF.

V is TRBV19 and J is TRBJ2-3; D not certain. This CDR3 has 12 amino acids. Between the trimmed V and J ends, which lost 6 bases and 6 bases, there was a span of 10 bases. Looked up from germline, CDR1 is LNHDA and CDR2 is SQIVND (reference sequence). The CDR3 region has the DNA TGTGCCAGTAGGGGCCTCACGGATACGCAGTATTTT. Encoded protein: CASRGLTDTQYF.

The gene calls are TRBV7-9 and TRBJ1-3, with D tentatively TRBD1 (5 bases). The V and J ends lost 1 base and 3 bases respectively, with 10 bases between them. CDR3 length equals 15 residues. Germline CDR1 SEHNR, CDR2 FQNEAQ (reference sequence). DNA of the CDR3: TGTGCCAGCAGCTTAGGGACAAACTATGGAAACACCATATATTTT. Protein: CASSLGTNYGNTIYF. The variable domain in full, completed from reference TRBV7-9 and TRBJ1-3, reads DTGVSQNPRHKITKRGQNVTFRCDPISEHNRLYWYRQTLGQGPEFLTYFQNEAQLEKSRLLSDRFSAERPKGSFSTLEIQRTEQGDSAMYLCASSLGTNYGNTIYFGEGSWLTVV.

The V gene is TRBV5-1, the J gene TRBJ1-1; D gene uncertain. V was shortened by 0 bases and J by 4 bases, with 13 bases between the two germline ends. This CDR3 has 15 residues. Germline-derived CDR1 and CDR2 are SGHRS and YFSETQ. The chain's CDR3 is CASSLGLGVGTEAFF. The CDR3 nucleotides read TGCGCCAGCAGCTTGGGTCTGGGAGTGGGCACTGAAGCTTTCTTT.

The rearrangement uses TRBV3-1 (or the pseudogene TRBV3-2) and TRBJ2-7; tentatively, D is TRBD1 or TRBD2 (5 bases each). V was pared by 9 bases and J by 4 bases, with 10 bases between. The CDR3 runs 11 residues. Germline V gives CDR1 LGHDT, CDR2 YNNKEL (reference sequence). CDR3 sequence: CARGRAYEQYF. The CDR3 DNA sequence: TGTGCCAGGGGACGAGCTTACGAGCAGTACTTC.

This rearrangement joins TRBV5-1 to TRBJ2-7, with D unclear. V dropped 4 bases and J dropped 7 bases, with 9 bases sitting between them. The CDR3 loop spans 11 amino acids. CDR1 and CDR2 (germline): SGHRS, YFSETQ. For the CDR3, the DNA is TGCGCCAGCAGCGAGCTCGGGGAGCAGTACTTC. Encoded protein: CASSELGEQYF. Together with reference TRBV5-1 and TRBJ2-7, the CDR3 gives the full variable domain: KAGVTQTPRYLIKTRGQQVTLSCSPISGHRSVSWYQQTPGQGLQFLFEYFSETQRNKGNFPGRFSGRQFSNSRSEMNVSTLELGDSALYLCASSELGEQYFGPGTRLTVT.

A few counts support this clone. The chain combines TRBV5-4 with TRBJ2-1; the D gene is possibly TRBD2 (6 bases). CDR1 and CDR2 from the germline V gene are SGHNT and YYREEE (reference sequence). The V gene lost 4 bases and the J gene lost 6 bases, with 14 bases spanning the gap. This CDR3 spans 14 amino acids. The CDR3 loop reads CASSVASDRNEQFF. The CDR3 DNA reads as TGTGCCAGCAGCGTCGCTAGCGACCGCAATGAGCAGTTCTTC.

This rearrangement joins TRBV20-1 to TRBJ2-7; 7 bases fit TRBD2. Germline CDR1 is DFQATT and CDR2 is SNEGSKA (reference sequence). CDR3 size: 11 residues. Trimming cost V 5 bases and J 5 bases; bases outside gene matches: 3. CDR3 in amino acids: CSASLADEQYF. As DNA, the CDR3 is TGCAGTGCTTCCCTAGCGGACGAGCAGTACTTC.

The rearrangement links TRBV6-1 to TRBJ2-3; unclear D gene. Trimming pared 2 bases from V and 3 bases from J, leaving 3 bases between. The CDR3 contains 12 residues. Germline CDR1 is MNHNS and CDR2 is SASEGT. CDR3 loop: CASSEQTDTQYF. CDR3 coding DNA: TGTGCCAGCAGTGAACAAACAGATACGCAGTATTTT.

The V and J genes are TRBV28 and TRBJ2-7; D perhaps matches TRBD2 (6 bases). This CDR3 has 13 amino acids. Germline CDR1 reads MDHEN; CDR2 reads SYDVKM. With 5 bases removed from V and 2 bases from J, the gap between germline ends came to 10 bases. The CDR3 coding sequence is TGTGCCAGCAGTGGGGGGTTCGCCTACGAGCAGTACTTC. This translates into CASSGGFAYEQYF.

The J gene is TRBJ2-1, the V gene TRBV7-9, with D possibly being TRBD1 (9 bases). The V and J ends lost 5 bases and 10 bases respectively, with 15 bases between them. Germline lookup yields CDR1 SEHNR and CDR2 FQNEAQ (reference sequence). CDR3 size: 13 residues. DNA for the CDR3: TGTGCCAGCAGCCGTAGCGGGACAGGGGAGCAGTTCTTC. Protein product: CASSRSGTGEQFF.

The genes are TRBV28 and TRBJ2-7; the D gene could be TRBD1 or TRBD2 (5 bases each). In germline, CDR1 is MDHEN, CDR2 SYDVKM. The germline V and J ends were trimmed by 4 bases and 1 base, with 11 bases remaining between them. This CDR3 has 14 residues. The CDR3 nucleotides read TGTGCCAGCAGTTGGGGACCCTCTTCCTACGAGCAGTACTTC. Its translation is CASSWGPSSYEQYF.

The chain is built from TRBV5-1 and TRBJ2-3, with 7 bases identical to TRBD1. V lost 0 bases to trimming and J lost 2 bases; unmatched junction nucleotides: 3. The CDR3 sequence is 15 residues long. Germline V gene data show CDR1 as SGHRS and CDR2 as YFSETQ. The CDR3 region has the DNA TGCGCCAGCAGCTTGGAGGGGGCTGTCACAGATACGCAGTATTTT. Protein sequence: CASSLEGAVTDTQYF.

This sequence joins TRBV7-8 and TRBJ1-5; no definite D call. Trimming took off 1 base at V and 0 bases at J, with 10 bases between the two ends. This CDR3 comprises 16 residues. The V gene's germline CDR1 is SGHVS and CDR2 FQNEAQ. The CDR3 DNA sequence: TGTGCCAGCAGCTTAGGGGTTGTCTATAGCAATCAGCCCCAGCATTTT. Translation gives CASSLGVVYSNQPQHF.

V usage is TRBV24-1 and J usage is TRBJ2-5; D ambiguous. The CDR3 totals 14 residues. Looked up from germline, CDR1 is KGHDR and CDR2 is SFDVKD. The V gene lost 1 base and the J gene lost 5 bases, with 10 bases spanning the gap. The CDR3: CATSDFETRETQYF. The CDR3 DNA follows: TGTGCCACCAGTGATTTCGAGACCAGGGAGACCCAGTACTTC.

Here the CDR3 DNA reads TGTGCCAGCAGCCTACCAACTAGCCCCCAAGAGACCCAGTACTTC. Protein sequence: CASSLPTSPQETQYF. The chain uses TRBV5-4 and TRBJ2-5; possible D gene TRBD2, 6 bases. V lost 4 bases, J lost 1 base, and 14 bases lay in between. Germline V lookup: CDR1 SGHNT, CDR2 YYREEE (reference sequence). The CDR3 has 15 residues.

V gene TRBV27 combines with J gene TRBJ2-6; perhaps TRBD2 as D (5 bases). Per the germline V gene, CDR1 is MNHEY and CDR2 is SMNVEV (reference sequence). The length of the CDR3 is 17 residues. V dropped 5 bases and J dropped 5 bases, with 19 bases sitting between them. The DNA for the CDR3 is TGTGCCAGCAGTCAAGGCAGGAGGTCAATCCGGGCCAACGTCCTGACTTTC. Translating gives CASSQGRRSIRANVLTF.

This chain links TRBV5-4 with TRBJ2-1; D is unresolved. Per the germline V gene, CDR1 is SGHNT and CDR2 is YYREEE (reference sequence). This CDR3 is built from 16 residues. The germline V and J ends were trimmed by 1 base and 1 base, with 12 bases remaining between them. This CDR3 is CASSLRRSLSYNEQFF. The CDR3 DNA is TGTGCCAGCAGCTTGAGGCGGAGCCTATCCTACAATGAGCAGTTCTTC.

The rearrangement joins TRBV7-9 to TRBJ1-4; 12 nucleotides match TRBD1. The germline CDR1 and CDR2 sequences are SEHNR and FQNEAQ (reference sequence). V lost 5 bases, J lost 7 bases, and 5 bases stayed unmatched. This CDR3 comprises 15 residues. The DNA of the CDR3 is TGTGCCAGCAGCCAGGGACAGGGGGCGTTTGAAAAACTGTTTTTT. This encodes CASSQGQGAFEKLFF.

For the CDR3, the DNA is TGCGCCAGCAGCCCCGAAGGCGATAAGAACACTGAAGCTTTCTTT. Protein sequence: CASSPEGDKNTEAFF. This chain connects TRBV5-1 to TRBJ1-1; D gene uncertain. The CDR3 has 15 residues. The V end lost 4 bases, the J end lost 1 base, and 14 bases lay between the germline ends. CDR1 is SGHRS and CDR2 is YFSETQ in the germline V gene. The whole variable domain, filled in from reference TRBV5-1 and TRBJ1-1, reads KAGVTQTPRYLIKTRGQQVTLSCSPISGHRSVSWYQQTPGQGLQFLFEYFSETQRNKGNFPGRFSGRQFSNSRSEMNVSTLELGDSALYLCASSPEGDKNTEAFFGQGTRLTVV.

This clone was seen only once. This CDR3 reads CASLSTEAFF. The DNA of the CDR3 is TGTGCCAGTCTCAGCACTGAAGCTTTCTTT. V is TRBV6-6 and J is TRBJ1-1; D not certain. The germline gives CDR1 MNHNY, CDR2 SVGAGI (reference sequence). The CDR3 totals 10 residues. The germline V and J ends were trimmed by 9 bases and 4 bases, with 6 bases remaining between them.